This TCR beta chain was retrieved from a study of shared clonotypes between healthy human individuals (TCRdb year 2020). General notes on the study: Two women and a few men aged 18 to 49 years were included in the cohort. Per donor, leukapheresis produced somewhere between about 0.8 and 9 billion PBMCs. For each donor, CD4 naive and CD4 memory were each run on three plates, CD8 naive on two plates, and CD8 memory on one plate. Libraries were prepared and TCR repertoires were sequenced by different laboratories using diverse techniques, in order to increase sequencing depth and limit assay-specific biases. To estimate repertoire size and how much clonotypes are shared between individuals, the study performed deep sequencing of blood TCR repertoires from 4 to 6 healthy adults. The study at large found these results: Even with the large sequencing depth, rarefaction of the sorted-subset datasets indicated that sequencing was incomplete. Compared with non-shared clonotypes, the clonotypes found in all four sorted-subset donors had higher generation probabilities. The genetic and exposure-history diversity represented was limited by the small number of donors. Across a few donors, around 5% of naive CD4, around 3.5% of naive CD8, approximately 2.5% of memory CD4, and roughly 0.4% of memory CD8 clonotypes were shared. Naive subsets generally had larger estimated clonotype richness than memory subsets did. Based on pairwise subsampling, the degree of clonotype sharing among donors was expected to be affected by sequencing depth. Only blood was sampled, and tissue TCR repertoires likely differ from those in blood.

The junction carries 25 bases between V and J, which are trimmed by 6 bases and 7 bases respectively. CDR1 and CDR2 are read off the germline V gene as SGHVS and FNYEAQ. The CDR3 measures 16 amino acids from cysteine to phenylalanine. Just CDR3 DNA is preserved here, 48 bases in frame from base 1. CD8 naive samples consisted of CD45RO-negative cells that were positively selected for CCR7, yielding a CD45RA+CCR7+ population without TemRA cells. The donors were healthy, HIV-negative adults who had no recently reported acute infections or vaccinations. Every donor was a Caucasian adult living in Nashville, Tennessee, USA. Blood was obtained by leukapheresis, after which PBMCs were separated by Ficoll-Histopaque density gradient centrifugation and cryopreserved in liquid nitrogen vapor phase. Analytical flow cytometry was used to check the purity and quantity of each magnetically sorted T cell population. Each sorted fraction had its genomic DNA isolated and then quantified by UV absorbance on a Nanodrop 2000c.

Points on this clone: It has no known antigen specificity. Base qualities are not provided; no much larger clone lies one nucleotide away.

TCR CDR3 regions were amplified from genomic DNA by multiplex PCR using the deep immunoSEQ assay. Extracted genomic DNA from each cell subset was distributed evenly across all wells of several immunoSEQ 96-well plates, and each plate was treated as a replicate. Each replicate PCR for sorted subsets received about 220 ng genomic DNA, equal to some 32,000 T cell genomes. Purified libraries were quantified with a Qubit 3.0 fluorometer, sized on a Bioanalyzer 2100, and re-quantified with the KAPA Library Quantification kit. Every immunoSEQ 96-well plate was sequenced on a separate single-read 150-cycle Illumina NextSeq 550 flow cell. Regarding the original processing steps: Because the immunoSEQ output held only junctional sequences and lacked quality scores, the filtering could not match the filtering applied to full-length reads. To assign V/J genes and CDR3, sequences were annotated against IMGT germline references using PyIR, a Python wrapper for IgBLAST v1.9. Any read was removed if the V/J assignment was weak (E-value above 1e-6), the CDR3 was missing, or the read contained stop codons, out-of-frame junctions, or ambiguous translated residues. V3J clonotypes were defined as sequences sharing an identical inferred V gene, J gene, and CDR3 amino acid sequence. Percentage overlap between repertoires was computed as shared unique clonotypes divided by the size of the smaller repertoire. Three approaches were used to assess repertoire richness: RTK rarefaction, the Chao1 estimator, and Recon v2.1 estimates of unobserved clonotypes. Generation probabilities were computed with OLGA for all TCRbeta clonotypes obtained by the gDNA method from several donors. In its TCRdb copy, this immuneACCESS table keeps in-frame sequences only and misses some clones. Where compared with another copy, unresolved V genes explain less than half of these, and the others have no known cause. V, J and clone size are those of that table, while D and trimming were read from the DNA. This sample holds millions of clones; approximately 94% were observed only once. The ten most abundant clones make up about 1.5% of the sample.

This sequence was found in a man in his late teens or twenties in good health. Some clones in this sample may be carry-over from other donors' samples. Sequenced: naive CD8+ T cells from PBMCs. The intended sense of this specimen's cell subset or site label: CD45RA+CCR7+. The sequence links TRBV7-6 to TRBJ2-7, with TRBD2 as a weak D call on 7 bases. The CDR3 protein: CASSPRGGTQGLEQYF. The base sequence is TGTGCCAGCAGTCCGAGGGGGGGGACACAGGGCTTGGAGCAGTACTTC.